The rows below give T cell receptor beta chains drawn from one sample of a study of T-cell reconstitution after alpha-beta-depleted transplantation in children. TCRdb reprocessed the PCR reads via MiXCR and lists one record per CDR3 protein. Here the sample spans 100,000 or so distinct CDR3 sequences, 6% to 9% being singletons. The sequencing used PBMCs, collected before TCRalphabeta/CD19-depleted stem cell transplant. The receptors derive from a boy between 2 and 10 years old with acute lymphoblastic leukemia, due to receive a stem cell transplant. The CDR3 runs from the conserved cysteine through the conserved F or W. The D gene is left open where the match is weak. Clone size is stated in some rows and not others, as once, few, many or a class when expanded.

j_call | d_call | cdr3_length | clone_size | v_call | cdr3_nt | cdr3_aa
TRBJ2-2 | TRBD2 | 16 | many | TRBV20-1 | TGCAGTGCGCAAAGCGGGGGGGGGACGAACACCGGGGAGCTGTTTTTT | CSAQSGGGTNTGELFF
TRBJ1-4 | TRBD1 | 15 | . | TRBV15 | TGTGCCACCAGCGGCTCGGCAGGGGGTACTGAAAAACTGTTTTTT | CATSGSAGGTEKLFF
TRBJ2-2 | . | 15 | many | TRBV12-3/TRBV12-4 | TGTGCCAGCAATCCCCAGGGATCCTCACCGGGGGAGCTGTTTTTT | CASNPQGSSPGELFF
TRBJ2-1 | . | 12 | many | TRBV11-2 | TGTGCCAGCAGCCAACTTCGGAATGAGCAGTTCTTC | CASSQLRNEQFF
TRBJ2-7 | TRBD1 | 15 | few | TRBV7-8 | TGTGCCAGCACCCTAAGGATAGGGGGCCCCTACGAGCAGTACTTC | CASTLRIGGPYEQYF
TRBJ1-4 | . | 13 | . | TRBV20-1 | TGCAGTGCCCCGTCTAGCGTTAATGAAAAACTGTTTTTT | CSAPSSVNEKLFF
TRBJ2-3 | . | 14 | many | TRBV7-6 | TGTGCCAGCAGCTTAGGTTCCAGCACAGATACGCAGTATTTT | CASSLGSSTDTQYF
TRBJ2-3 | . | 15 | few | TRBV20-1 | TGCAGTGCTTATACGACAGAGCTTAGCACAGATACGCAGTATTTT | CSAYTTELSTDTQYF
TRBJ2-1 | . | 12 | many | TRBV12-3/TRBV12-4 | TGTGCCAGCAGGATGATGAATGGGGGGCAGTTCTTC | CASRMMNGGQFF
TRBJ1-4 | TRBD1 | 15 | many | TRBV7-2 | TGTGCCAGCAGCTCTAGGGGGCCGGTTAATGAAAAACTGTTTTTT | CASSSRGPVNEKLFF
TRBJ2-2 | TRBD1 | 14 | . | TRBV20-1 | TGCAGTGCTAGCAGGGGGCGACTCACCGGGGAGCTGTTTTTT | CSASRGRLTGELFF
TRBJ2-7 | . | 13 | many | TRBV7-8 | TGTGCCAGCACCGAGAGCCGACATCGCGAGCAGTACTTC | CASTESRHREQYF
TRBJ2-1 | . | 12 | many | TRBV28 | TGTGCCAGCAGGACTAGTTCCAATGAGCAGTTCTTC | CASRTSSNEQFF
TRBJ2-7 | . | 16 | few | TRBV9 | TGTGCCAGCAGCGTAGGAGTAGGGGGACCCTCCTACGAGCAGTACTTC | CASSVGVGGPSYEQYF
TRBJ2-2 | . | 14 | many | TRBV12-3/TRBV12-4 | TGTGCCAGCAGCCGTAACCTAGACACCGGGGAGCTGTTTTTT | CASSRNLDTGELFF
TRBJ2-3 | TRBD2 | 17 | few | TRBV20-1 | TGCAGTGCCGCGATTACTAGCGGGGGGGCCGGCACAGATACGCAGTATTTT | CSAAITSGGAGTDTQYF
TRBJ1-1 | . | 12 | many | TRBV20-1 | TGCAGTTACAGGGTAACGAACACTGAAGCTTTCTTT | CSYRVTNTEAFF
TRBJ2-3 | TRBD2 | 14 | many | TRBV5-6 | TGTGCCAGCAGCTTCCGGGGGGGCCCAGATACGCAGTATTTT | CASSFRGGPDTQYF
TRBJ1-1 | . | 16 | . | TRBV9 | TGTGCCAGCAGCGTAGAGACAGCTTTCTCGAACACTGAAGCTTTCTTT | CASSVETAFSNTEAFF
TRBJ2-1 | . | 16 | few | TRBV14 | TGTGCCAGCAGCCAAGTCAGTGGCCTTAGCGTCTATGAGCAGTTCTTC | CASSQVSGLSVYEQFF
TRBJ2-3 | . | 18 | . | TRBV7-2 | TGTGCCAGCAGCTGGACCCTAAGACTTCTCCCATCCACAGATACGCAGTATTTT | CASSWTLRLLPSTDTQYF
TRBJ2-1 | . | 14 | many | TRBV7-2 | TGTGCCAGCAGCTTATTCCAGGGGGGCGATGAGCAGTTCTTC | CASSLFQGGDEQFF
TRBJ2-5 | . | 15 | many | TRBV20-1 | TGCAGTGCTAGAGGGGGCGGGCTAGCGCAAGAGACCCAGTACTTC | CSARGGGLAQETQYF
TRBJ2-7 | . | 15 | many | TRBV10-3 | TGTGCCATCAGTGAATGGAGACTGGGCGGCTACGAGCAGTACTTC | CAISEWRLGGYEQYF
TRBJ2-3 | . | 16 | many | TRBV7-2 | TGTGCCAGCAGCCTCCTGGGACGGACCCTCACAGATACGCAGTATTTT | CASSLLGRTLTDTQYF
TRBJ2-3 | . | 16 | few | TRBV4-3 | TGCGCCAGCAGCCAAGAAGCCCGCTACTACACAGATACGCAGTATTTT | CASSQEARYYTDTQYF
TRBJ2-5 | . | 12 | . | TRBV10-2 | TGCGCCAGCAGTCCGGGGTTTGAGACCCAGTACTTC | CASSPGFETQYF
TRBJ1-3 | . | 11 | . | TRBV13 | TGTGCCAGCAGCTTAACCAACACCATATATTTT | CASSLTNTIYF
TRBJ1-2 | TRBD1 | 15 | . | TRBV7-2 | TGTGCCAGCAGCTTAGAAGGGACAGGGGGCTATGGCTACACCTTC | CASSLEGTGGYGYTF
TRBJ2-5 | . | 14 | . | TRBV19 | TGTGCCAGTAGTCAGGGCACCCTAAGGGAGACCCAGTACTTC | CASSQGTLRETQYF
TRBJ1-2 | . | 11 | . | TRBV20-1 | TGCAGTGCTAGACAGGGCTATGGCTACACCTTC | CSARQGYGYTF
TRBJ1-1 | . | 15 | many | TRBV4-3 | TGCGCCAGCAGCCAAGAGCGGGGGAGGGACACTGAAGCTTTCTTT | CASSQERGRDTEAFF
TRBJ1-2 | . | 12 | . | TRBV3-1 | TGTGCCAGCAGCCAAGACACGGGTGGCTACACCTTC | CASSQDTGGYTF
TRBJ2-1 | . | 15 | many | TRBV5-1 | TGCGCCAGCAGCCCTACTGGACTCACCGAATTGGAGCAGTTCTTC | CASSPTGLTELEQFF
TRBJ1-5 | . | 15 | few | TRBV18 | TGTGCCAGCTCGCTCAGACAATCTAGCAATCAGCCCCAGCATTTT | CASSLRQSSNQPQHF
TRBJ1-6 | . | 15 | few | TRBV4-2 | TGTGCCAGCAGCCAAGACGACAGCAGGGAGTCACCCCTCCACTTT | CASSQDDSRESPLHF
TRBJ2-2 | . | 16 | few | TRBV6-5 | TGTGCCAGCATCTCGGGCGGGCAGGGTAACACCGGGGAGCTGTTTTTT | CASISGGQGNTGELFF
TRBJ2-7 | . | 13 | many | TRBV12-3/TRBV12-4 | TGTGCCAGCAGTTTAGGACTTTCCTACGAGCAGTACTTC | CASSLGLSYEQYF
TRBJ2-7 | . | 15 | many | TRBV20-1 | TGCAGTGCTAGAGAAATCGGAGGTGACCCCTACGAGCAGTACTTC | CSAREIGGDPYEQYF
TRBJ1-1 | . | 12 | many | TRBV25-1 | TGTGCCAGCAGTGGGTGGACCCCTGAAGCTTTCTTT | CASSGWTPEAFF
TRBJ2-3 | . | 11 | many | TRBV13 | TGTGCCAGCAGCCCCGAATTTACGCAGTATTTT | CASSPEFTQYF
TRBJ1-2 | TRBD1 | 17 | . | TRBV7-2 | TGTGCGAGCGCGACGCCGGCAGGGGGCGCTCTGGACTATGGCTACACCTTC | CASATPAGGALDYGYTF
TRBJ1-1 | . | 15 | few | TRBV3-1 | TGTGCCAGCAGCCAAGATTTACTAGGGCGAACTGAAGCTTTCTTT | CASSQDLLGRTEAFF
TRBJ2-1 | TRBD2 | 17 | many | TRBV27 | TGTGCCAGCAGTTTAGGGGAGGGCAGGGTCACGGGCAATGAGCAGTTCTTC | CASSLGEGRVTGNEQFF
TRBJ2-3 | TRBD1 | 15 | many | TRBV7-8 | TGTGCCAGCAGCGGACAGGGAGGCTTCACAGATACGCAGTATTTT | CASSGQGGFTDTQYF
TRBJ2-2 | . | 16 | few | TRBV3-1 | TGTGCCAGCAGCCAGGCGGCCGGGGCCCTATCCGGGGAGCTGTTTTTT | CASSQAAGALSGELFF
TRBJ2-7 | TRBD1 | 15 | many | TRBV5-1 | TGCGCCAGCAGCCGGGGGACAGGGGGCTCCTACGAGCAGTACTTC | CASSRGTGGSYEQYF
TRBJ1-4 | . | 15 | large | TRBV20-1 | TGCAGTGCTAGAGATAGCGGTTTACCAGCTGAAAAACTGTTTTTT | CSARDSGLPAEKLFF
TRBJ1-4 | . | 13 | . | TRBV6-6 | TGTGCCAGCAAGGGGAACACTAATGAAAAACTGTTTTTT | CASKGNTNEKLFF
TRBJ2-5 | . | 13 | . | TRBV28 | TGTGCCAGCAGATCGGACGGACAAGAGACCCAGTACTTC | CASRSDGQETQYF